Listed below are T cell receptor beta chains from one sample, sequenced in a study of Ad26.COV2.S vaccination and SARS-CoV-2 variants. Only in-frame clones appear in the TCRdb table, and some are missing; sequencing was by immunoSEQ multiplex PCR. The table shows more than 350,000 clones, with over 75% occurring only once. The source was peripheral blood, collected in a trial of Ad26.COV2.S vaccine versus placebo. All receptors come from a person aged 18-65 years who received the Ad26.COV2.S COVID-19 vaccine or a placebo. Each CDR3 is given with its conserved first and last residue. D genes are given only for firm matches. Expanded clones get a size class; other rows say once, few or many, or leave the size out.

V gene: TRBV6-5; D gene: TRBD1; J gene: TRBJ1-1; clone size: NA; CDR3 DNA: TGTGCCAGCAGTTACTCGAGGGACAGCTATGTGGGAGCTTTCTTT; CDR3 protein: CASSYSRDSYVGAFF
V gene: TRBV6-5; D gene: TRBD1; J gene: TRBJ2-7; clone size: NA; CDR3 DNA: TGTGCCAGCAGTAATAAACCGGGACAGTCCTACGAGCAGTACTTC; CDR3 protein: CASSNKPGQSYEQYF
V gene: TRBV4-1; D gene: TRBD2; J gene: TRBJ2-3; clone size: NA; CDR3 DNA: TGCGCCAGCAGCCAGACTGTACTAGCGGACACAGATACGCAGTATTTT; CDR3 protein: CASSQTVLADTDTQYF
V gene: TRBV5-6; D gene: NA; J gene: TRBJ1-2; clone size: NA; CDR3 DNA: TGTGCCAGCAGCTTGGCTGCCGACAGGTACACCTTC; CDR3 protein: CASSLAADRYTF
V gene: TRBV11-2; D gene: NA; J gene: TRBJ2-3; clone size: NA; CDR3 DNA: TGTGCCAGCAGCTTTCCGACTAGCACAGATACGCAGTATTTT; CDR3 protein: CASSFPTSTDTQYF
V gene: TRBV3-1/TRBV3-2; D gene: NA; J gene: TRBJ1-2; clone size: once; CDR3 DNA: TGTGCCAGCAGCCGTGAACGCGGCAATGGCTACACCTTC; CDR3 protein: CASSRERGNGYTF
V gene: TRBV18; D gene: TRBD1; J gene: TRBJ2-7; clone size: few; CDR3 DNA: TGTGCCAGCTCACTACCACCGACTGGACAGGTTGAATACGAGCAGTACTTC; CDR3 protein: CASSLPPTGQVEYEQYF
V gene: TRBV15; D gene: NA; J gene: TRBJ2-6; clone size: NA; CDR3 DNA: TGTGCCACCAGCATTGGACAAACCTCTGGGGCCAACGTCCTGACTTTC; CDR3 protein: CATSIGQTSGANVLTF
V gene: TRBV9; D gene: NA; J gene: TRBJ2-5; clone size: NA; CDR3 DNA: TGTGCCAGCAGCGTAGTTGGCGGGGTGCAAGAGACCCAGTACTTC; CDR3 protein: CASSVVGGVQETQYF
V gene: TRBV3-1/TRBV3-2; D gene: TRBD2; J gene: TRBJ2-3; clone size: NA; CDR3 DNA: TGTGCCAGCAGCCATCGTCTAGCGGGAGTTGGAGATACGCAGTATTTT; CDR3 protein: CASSHRLAGVGDTQYF
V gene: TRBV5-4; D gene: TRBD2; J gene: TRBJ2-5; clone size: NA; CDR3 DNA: TGTGCCAGCAGCCGACCCCCCTGGGGACTAGGACAAGAGACCCAGTACTTC; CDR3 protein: CASSRPPWGLGQETQYF
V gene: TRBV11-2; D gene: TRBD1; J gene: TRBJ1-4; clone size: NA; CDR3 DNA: TGTGCCAGCAGCCGCGGACAGGGGGATGAAAAACTGTTTTTT; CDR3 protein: CASSRGQGDEKLFF
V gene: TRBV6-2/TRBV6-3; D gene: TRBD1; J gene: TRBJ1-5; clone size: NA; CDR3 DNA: TGTGCCAGCAGTCGGACAGGGGCTCAGCCCCAGCATTTT; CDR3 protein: CASSRTGAQPQHF
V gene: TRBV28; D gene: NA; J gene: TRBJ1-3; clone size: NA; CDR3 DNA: TGTGCCAGCAGCCAACCCGAGACGTGGTTTGGAAACACCATATATTTT; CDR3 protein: CASSQPETWFGNTIYF
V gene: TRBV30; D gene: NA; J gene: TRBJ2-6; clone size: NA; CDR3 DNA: TGTGCCTGGAGTGGGGGCAGTAGCTCTGGGGCCAACGTCCTGACTTTC; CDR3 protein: CAWSGGSSSGANVLTF
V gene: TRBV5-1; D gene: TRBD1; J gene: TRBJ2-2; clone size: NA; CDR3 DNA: TGCGCCAGCAGCCTTACCGGGACAGGGGACACCGGGGAGCTGTTTTTT; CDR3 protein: CASSLTGTGDTGELFF
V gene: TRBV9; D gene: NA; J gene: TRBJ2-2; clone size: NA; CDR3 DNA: TGTGCCAGCAGCCAGAGGACGCCCACCGGGGAGCTGTTTTTT; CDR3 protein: CASSQRTPTGELFF
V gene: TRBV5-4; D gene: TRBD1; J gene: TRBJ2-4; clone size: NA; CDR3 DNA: TGTGCCAGCAGCGTGGGACAGCAGTCGTACATTCAGTACTTC; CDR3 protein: CASSVGQQSYIQYF
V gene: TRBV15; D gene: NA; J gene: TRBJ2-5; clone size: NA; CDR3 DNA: TGTGCCACCAGCAGAGACGGGAAGCTAGAAGAGACCCAGTACTTC; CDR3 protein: CATSRDGKLEETQYF
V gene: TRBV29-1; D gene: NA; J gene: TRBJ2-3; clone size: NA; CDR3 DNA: TGCAGCGGGGGCGACGGGAGACAAGATACGCAGTATTTT; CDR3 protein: CSGGDGRQDTQYF
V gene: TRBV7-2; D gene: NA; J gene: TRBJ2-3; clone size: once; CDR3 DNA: TGTGCCAGCAGCCTCAGGCAAAGCACAGATACGCAGTATTTT; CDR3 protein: CASSLRQSTDTQYF
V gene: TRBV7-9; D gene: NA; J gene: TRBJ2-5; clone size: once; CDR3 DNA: TGTGCCAGCAGCTTACAGAAGGGGCTCTGGGAGACCCAGTACTTC; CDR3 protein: CASSLQKGLWETQYF
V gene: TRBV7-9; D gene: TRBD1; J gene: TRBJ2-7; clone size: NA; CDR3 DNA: TGTGCCAGCAGCTTCTACCGGGACAGCGTCCCGCCGGAGTACTTC; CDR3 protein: CASSFYRDSVPPEYF
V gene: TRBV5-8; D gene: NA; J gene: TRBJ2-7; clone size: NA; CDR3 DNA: TGTGCCAGCAGCCCGGGACTGAGCTCCTACGAGCAGTACTTC; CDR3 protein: CASSPGLSSYEQYF
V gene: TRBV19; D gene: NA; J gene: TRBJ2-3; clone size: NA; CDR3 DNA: TGTGCCAGTAGTATAGGGCTAGGCTTTACAGATACGCAGTATTTT; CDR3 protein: CASSIGLGFTDTQYF
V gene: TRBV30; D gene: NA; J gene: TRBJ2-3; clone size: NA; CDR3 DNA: TGTGCCTGGAGTGTACTACTTATCGCGGATACGCAGTATTTT; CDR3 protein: CAWSVLLIADTQYF
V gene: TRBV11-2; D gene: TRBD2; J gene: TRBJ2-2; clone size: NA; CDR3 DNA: TGTGCCAGCAGCTTACTCGCGGGAGATGGCGGGGAGCTGTTTTTT; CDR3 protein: CASSLLAGDGGELFF
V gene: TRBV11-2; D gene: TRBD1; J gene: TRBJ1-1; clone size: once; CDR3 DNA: TGTGCCAGCAGCCACCGCAGGGGGCTGAACACTGAAGCTTTCTTT; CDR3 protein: CASSHRRGLNTEAFF
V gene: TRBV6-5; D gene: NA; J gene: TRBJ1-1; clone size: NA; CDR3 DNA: TGTGCCAGCAGCCCCAACAGAAACACTGAAGCTTTCTTT; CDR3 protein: CASSPNRNTEAFF
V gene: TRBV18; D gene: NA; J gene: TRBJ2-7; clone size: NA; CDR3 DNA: TGTGCCAGCTCACCCGGGACGAGGTTGTACTACGAGCAGTACTTC; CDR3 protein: CASSPGTRLYYEQYF
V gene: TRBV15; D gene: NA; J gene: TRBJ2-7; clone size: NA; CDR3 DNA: TGTGCCACCAGCAGAGATCGGCGAGGCGAGCAGTACTTC; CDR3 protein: CATSRDRRGEQYF
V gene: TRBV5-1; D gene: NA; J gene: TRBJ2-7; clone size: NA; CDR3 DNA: TGCGCCAGCAGCTTGGAGGCGGGGCCTGGCTACGAGCAGTACTTC; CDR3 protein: CASSLEAGPGYEQYF
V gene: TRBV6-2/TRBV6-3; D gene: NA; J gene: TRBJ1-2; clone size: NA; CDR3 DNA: TGTGCCAGCAGCGGGGCTACCAGGGGTGGCTACACCTTC; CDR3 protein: CASSGATRGGYTF
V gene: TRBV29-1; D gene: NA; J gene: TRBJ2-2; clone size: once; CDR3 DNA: TGCAGCGTTGAAGTGGCAGGAACCGGGGAGCTGTTTTTT; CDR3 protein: CSVEVAGTGELFF
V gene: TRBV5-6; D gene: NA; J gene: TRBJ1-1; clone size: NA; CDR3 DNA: TGTGCCAGCAGCTTAGAGAGCACTGAAGCTTTCTTT; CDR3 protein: CASSLESTEAFF
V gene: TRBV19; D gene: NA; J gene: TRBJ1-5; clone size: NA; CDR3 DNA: TGTGCCAGTAACGAGGAAGTGAATCAGCCCCAGCATTTT; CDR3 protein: CASNEEVNQPQHF
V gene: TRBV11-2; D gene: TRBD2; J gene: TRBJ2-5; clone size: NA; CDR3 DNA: TGTGCCAGCAGCTTAGGTGGAGCTAGCGGGAGCGATCAAGAGACCCAGTACTTC; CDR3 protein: CASSLGGASGSDQETQYF
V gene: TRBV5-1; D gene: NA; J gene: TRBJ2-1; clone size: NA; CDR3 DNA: TGCGCCAGCAGTTTCGGGGAGGGGGTTATTGAGCAGTTCTTC; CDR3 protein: CASSFGEGVIEQFF
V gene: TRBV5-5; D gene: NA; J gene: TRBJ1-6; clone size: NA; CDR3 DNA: TGTGCCAGCAGCTTCTGGGACACCAATAATTCACCCCTCCACTTT; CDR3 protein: CASSFWDTNNSPLHF
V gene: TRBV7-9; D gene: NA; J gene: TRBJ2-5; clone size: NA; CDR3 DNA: TGTGCCAGCAGCTACGTAGTCGTACAGGGATCGGTGTCGCAAGAGACCCAGTACTTC; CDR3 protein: CASSYVVVQGSVSQETQYF
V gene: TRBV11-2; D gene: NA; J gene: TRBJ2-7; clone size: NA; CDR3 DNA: TGTGCCAGCAGCTTAACGGGCGAGCAGTACTTC; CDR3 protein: CASSLTGEQYF
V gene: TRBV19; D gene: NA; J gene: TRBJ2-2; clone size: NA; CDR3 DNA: TGTGCCAGTAGTATGGGGACGCCCGGGGAGCTGTTTTTT; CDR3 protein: CASSMGTPGELFF
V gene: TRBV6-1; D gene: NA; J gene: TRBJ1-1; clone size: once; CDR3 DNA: TGTGCCAGCAGTGAACATCACGGGGGAGACACTGAAGCTTTCTTT; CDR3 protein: CASSEHHGGDTEAFF
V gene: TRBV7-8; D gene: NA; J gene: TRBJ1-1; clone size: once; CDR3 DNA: TGTGCCAGCAGCCCCTCAGGAAACCTGCGGACTGAAGCTTTCTTT; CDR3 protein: CASSPSGNLRTEAFF
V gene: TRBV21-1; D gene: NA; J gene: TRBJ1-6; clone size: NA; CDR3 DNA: TGTGCCAGCAGCAAAGATGAGACAGGGGTAGGGAATTCACCCCTCCACTTT; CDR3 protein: CASSKDETGVGNSPLHF
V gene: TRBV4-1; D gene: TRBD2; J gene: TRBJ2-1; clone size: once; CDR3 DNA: TGCGCCAGCAGCCATGGACTAGCGGGAGAATATGAGCAGTTCTTC; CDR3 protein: CASSHGLAGEYEQFF
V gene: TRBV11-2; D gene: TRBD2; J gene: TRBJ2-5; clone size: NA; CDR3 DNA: TGTGCCAGCAGCTTCGCCGGGTCGTCGGCTAGCGGGGCAGAGACCCAGTACTTC; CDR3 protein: CASSFAGSSASGAETQYF